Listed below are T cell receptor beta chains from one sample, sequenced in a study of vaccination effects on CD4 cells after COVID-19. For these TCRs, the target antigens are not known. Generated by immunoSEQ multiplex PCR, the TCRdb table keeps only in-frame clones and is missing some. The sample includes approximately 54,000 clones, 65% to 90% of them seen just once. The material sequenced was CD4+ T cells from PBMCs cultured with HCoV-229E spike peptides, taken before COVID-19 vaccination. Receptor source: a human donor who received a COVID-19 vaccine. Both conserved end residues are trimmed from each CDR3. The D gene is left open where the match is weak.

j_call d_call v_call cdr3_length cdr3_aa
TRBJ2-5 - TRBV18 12 ASSPQTGRETQY
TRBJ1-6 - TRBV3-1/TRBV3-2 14 ASSQGGQGYNSPLH
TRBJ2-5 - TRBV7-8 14 ASSASGWQYQETQY
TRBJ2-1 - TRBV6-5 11 ASNTDGYNEQF
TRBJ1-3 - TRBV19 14 ASSMQLTVTGNTIY
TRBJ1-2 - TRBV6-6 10 ASTRREYGYT
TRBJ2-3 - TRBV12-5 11 ASGLGLTDTQY
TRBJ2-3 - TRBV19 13 ASSISHRATDTQY
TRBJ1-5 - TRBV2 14 ASRTDRTDSNQPQH
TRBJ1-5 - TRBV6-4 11 ASSEQGNQPQH
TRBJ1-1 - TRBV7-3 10 ASSPEVTEAF
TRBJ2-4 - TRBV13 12 ASSLRGEGNIQY
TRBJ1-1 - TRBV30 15 AWTPGYGTLYNTEAF
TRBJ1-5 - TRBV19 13 ASSIFWPSDLAQH
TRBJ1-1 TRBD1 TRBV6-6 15 ASSLRQGISSNTEAF
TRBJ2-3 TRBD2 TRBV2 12 ASSEGGGSDTQY
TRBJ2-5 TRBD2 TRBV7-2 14 ASSLAKAGGLETQY
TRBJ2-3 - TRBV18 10 ASSPITDTQY
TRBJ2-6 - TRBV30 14 AWSVSSVSGANVLT
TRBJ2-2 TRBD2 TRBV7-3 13 ASSLNIAGPGELF
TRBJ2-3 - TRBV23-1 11 ASTPRITDTQY
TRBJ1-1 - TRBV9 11 ASSVAMGTEAF
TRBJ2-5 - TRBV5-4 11 ASSPQGLETQY
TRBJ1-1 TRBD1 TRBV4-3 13 ASSQPGQRNTEAF
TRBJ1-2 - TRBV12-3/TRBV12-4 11 ASSLSYNYGYT
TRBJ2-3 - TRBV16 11 ASSLLRWDTQY